This entry lists 10 T cell receptor beta chains sequenced from one sample in a study of blood T cell repertoires in COVID-19. Clones were read by immunoSEQ multiplex PCR, and TCRdb kept only the in-frame ones, dropping some. The data show just under 30,000 clones, with approximately 90% seen just once and about 17% held by the top ten. Material for sequencing was peripheral blood. The receptors here all came from an elderly man with acute or convalescent COVID-19.

The chain employs TRBV18 and TRBJ1-4; a possible D gene is TRBD1 (5 bases). The germline CDR1 and CDR2 sequences are KGHSH and LQKENI. The CDR3 contains 13 residues. The ends were cut back, 2 bases at V and 8 bases at J, with 9 bases in the middle. The CDR3 DNA follows: TGTGCCAGCTCACCAGACCAGGGAGAAAAACTGTTTTTT. Translation gives CASSPDQGEKLFF. Full variable domain (rest looked up from reference TRBV18 and TRBJ1-4): NAGVMQNPRHLVRRRGQEARLRCSPMKGHSHVYWYRQLPEEGLKFMVYLQKENIIDESGMPKERFSAEFPKEGPSILRIQQVVRGDSAAYFCASSPDQGEKLFFGSGTQLSVL.

There are a few counts of this clone. In DNA form, the CDR3 reads TGCGCCAGCAGCGTAGCGACAGGGCAGAACACCGGGGAGCTGTTTTTT. Protein: CASSVATGQNTGELFF. The rearrangement uses TRBV5-1 and TRBJ2-2; 7 bases align to TRBD1. Trimming took 4 bases from V and 1 from J; bases not matched to a gene: 7. The CDR3 has 16 residues. The germline V gene has CDR1 SGHRS and CDR2 YFSETQ.

This clone has only a few counts. V usage is TRBV10-2 and J usage is TRBJ2-7, with TRBD1 matching over 7 bases. Germline V gene lookup returns CDR1 WSHSY and CDR2 SAAADI. The trim removed 5 bases at V and 4 bases at J, leaving 11 bases unmatched. The CDR3 runs to 15 residues. CDR3 region: CASSRRRQGVYEQYF. CDR3 nucleotides: TGCGCCAGCAGTCGAAGGAGACAGGGTGTATACGAGCAGTACTTC.

The chain carries TRBV24-1 and TRBJ2-3; a weak D match, TRBD1 (6 bases). V lost 6 bases, J lost 7 bases, and 22 bases lay in between. The CDR3 has 16 residues. Germline CDR1 reads KGHDR; CDR2 reads SFDVKD. Here the CDR3 DNA reads TGTGCCACCAGTAGTCCGGGGCGCGCAGGGGCTTATACGCAGTATTTT. Encoded protein: CATSSPGRAGAYTQYF.

With regard to this clone: In the same sample, other DNA sequences code for this CDR3. This chain links TRBV7-2 with TRBJ2-7, with D tentatively TRBD2 (5 bases). The V end lost 0 bases, the J end lost 6 bases, and 6 bases lay between the germline ends. The germline V gene encodes CDR1 SGHTA and CDR2 FQGNSA. The CDR3 has 12 residues. CDR3 protein: CASSLAGSEQYF. DNA of the CDR3: TGTGCCAGCAGCTTAGCGGGGAGCGAGCAGTACTTC.

The chain recombines TRBV19 with TRBJ1-4; D is possibly TRBD1 (6 bases). Germline V gene data show CDR1 as LNHDA and CDR2 as SQIVND (reference sequence). The CDR3 runs 13 residues. V dropped 4 bases and J dropped 6 bases, with 9 bases sitting between them. CDR3 bases: TGTGCCAGTAGTAAGGGGGTGGATGAAAAACTGTTTTTT. Residues: CASSKGVDEKLFF. The full variable domain, its missing parts supplied by reference TRBV19 and TRBJ1-4, is DGGITQSPKYLFRKEGQNVTLSCEQNLNHDAMYWYRQDPGQGLRLIYYSQIVNDFQKGDIAEGYSVSREKKESFPLTVTSAQKNPTAFYLCASSKGVDEKLFFGSGTQLSVL.

The rearrangement links TRBV28 to TRBJ1-1; 7 bases fit TRBD1. The germline CDR1 and CDR2 sequences are MDHEN and SYDVKM. Trimming removed 6 bases from V and 7 bases from J; junction bases left unmatched: 8. The CDR3 is 13 residues long. The CDR3 nucleotides read TGTGCCAGCAGGCAAGGGGGCGCTAATGAAGCTTTCTTT. This gives the protein CASRQGGANEAFF. Full variable domain (remainder filled in from reference TRBV28 and TRBJ1-1): DVKVTQSSRYLVKRTGEKVFLECVQDMDHENMFWYRQDPGLGLRLIYFSYDVKMKEKGDIPEGYSVSREKKERFSLILESASTNQTSMYLCASRQGGANEAFFGQGTRLTVV.

This chain uses TRBV29-1 with TRBJ2-3; TRBD1 agrees at 8 bases. This CDR3 contains 12 residues. J was trimmed by 4 bases and V by 6 bases; bases with no gene match: 3. CDR1 and CDR2 (germline): SQVTM, ANQGSEA. The CDR3 reads CSVQQGADTQYF. CDR3 in DNA: TGCAGCGTCCAACAGGGGGCAGATACGCAGTATTTT.

V and J are TRBV28 and TRBJ2-1, with 8 bases fitting TRBD1. With V trimmed by 3 bases and J by 13 bases, 8 bases remained unmatched. Germline values: CDR1 MDHEN, CDR2 SYDVKM. The CDR3 loop spans 13 amino acids. The CDR3: CASSFSPGTGQFF. DNA of the CDR3: TGTGCCAGCAGTTTTAGCCCCGGGACAGGCCAGTTCTTC.

The V gene is TRBV28, the J gene TRBJ2-1; maybe TRBD2 (6 bases). There are 18 residues in the CDR3. Trimming took off 1 base at V and 0 bases at J, with 16 bases between the two ends. Germline V gene lookup returns CDR1 MDHEN and CDR2 SYDVKM. The CDR3 spells CASSLSPGLGSSYNEQFF. CDR3 in DNA: TGTGCCAGCAGTTTATCCCCGGGACTCGGAAGCTCCTACAATGAGCAGTTCTTC.